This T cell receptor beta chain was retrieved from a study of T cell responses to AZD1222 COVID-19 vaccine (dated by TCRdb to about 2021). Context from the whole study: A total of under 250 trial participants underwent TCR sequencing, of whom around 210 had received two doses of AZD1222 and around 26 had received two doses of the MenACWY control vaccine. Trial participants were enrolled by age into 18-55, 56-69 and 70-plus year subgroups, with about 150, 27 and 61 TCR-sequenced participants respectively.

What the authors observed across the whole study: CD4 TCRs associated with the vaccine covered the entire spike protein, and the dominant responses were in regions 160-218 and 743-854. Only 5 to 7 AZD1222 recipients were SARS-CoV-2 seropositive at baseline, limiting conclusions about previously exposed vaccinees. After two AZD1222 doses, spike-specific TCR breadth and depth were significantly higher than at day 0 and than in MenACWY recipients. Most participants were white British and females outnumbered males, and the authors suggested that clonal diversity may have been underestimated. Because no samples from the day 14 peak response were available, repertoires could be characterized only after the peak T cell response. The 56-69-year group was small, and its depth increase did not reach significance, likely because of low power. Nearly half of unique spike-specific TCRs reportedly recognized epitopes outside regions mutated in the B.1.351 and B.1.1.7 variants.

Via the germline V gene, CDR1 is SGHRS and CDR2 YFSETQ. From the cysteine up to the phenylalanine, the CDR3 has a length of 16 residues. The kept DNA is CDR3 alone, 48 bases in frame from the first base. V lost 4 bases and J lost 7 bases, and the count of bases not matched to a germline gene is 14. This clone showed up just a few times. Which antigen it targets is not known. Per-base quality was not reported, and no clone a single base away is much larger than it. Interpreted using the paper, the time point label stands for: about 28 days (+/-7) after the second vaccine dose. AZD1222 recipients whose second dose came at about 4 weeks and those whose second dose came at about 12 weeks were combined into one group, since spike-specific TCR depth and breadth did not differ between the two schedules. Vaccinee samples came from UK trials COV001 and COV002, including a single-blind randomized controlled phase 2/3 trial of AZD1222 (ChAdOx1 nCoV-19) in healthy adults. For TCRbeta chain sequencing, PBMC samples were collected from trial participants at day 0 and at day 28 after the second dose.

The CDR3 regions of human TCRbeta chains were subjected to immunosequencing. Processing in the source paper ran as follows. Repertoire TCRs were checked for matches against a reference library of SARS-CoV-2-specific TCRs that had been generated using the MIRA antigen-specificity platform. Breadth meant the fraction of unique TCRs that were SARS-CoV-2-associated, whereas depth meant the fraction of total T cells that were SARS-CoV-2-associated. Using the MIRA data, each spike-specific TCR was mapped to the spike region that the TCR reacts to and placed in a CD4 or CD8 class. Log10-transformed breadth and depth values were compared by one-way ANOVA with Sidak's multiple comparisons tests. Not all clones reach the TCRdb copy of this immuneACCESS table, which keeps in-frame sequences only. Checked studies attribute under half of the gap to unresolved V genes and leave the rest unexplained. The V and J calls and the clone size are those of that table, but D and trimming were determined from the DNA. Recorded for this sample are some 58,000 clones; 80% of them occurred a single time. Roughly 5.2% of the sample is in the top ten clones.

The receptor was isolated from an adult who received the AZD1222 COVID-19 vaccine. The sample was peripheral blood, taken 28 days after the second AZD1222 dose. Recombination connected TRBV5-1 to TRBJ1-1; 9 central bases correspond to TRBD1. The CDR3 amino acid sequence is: CASSLPTTGGVDEAFF. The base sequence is TGCGCCAGCAGCCTACCGACGACAGGGGGGGTGGATGAAGCTTTCTTT.